This is a list of T cell receptor beta chains from one sample in a study of technical replicates of blood from a handful of donors. Sequenced by immunoSEQ multiplex PCR; TCRdb stores in-frame clones only, minus some. The sample holds approximately 15,000 clones, 65% to 85% seen once. Sequenced material: PBMCs. These TCRs come from a human donor in good health. Both conserved end residues are part of each CDR3. D genes are given only for firm matches. Rows give clone size only sometimes, using once, few, many, or a class for an expanded clone.

>TRBD1|TRBV27|TRBJ1-4|-
CASKTGGKEKLFF
TGTGCCAGCAAGACAGGGGGCAAGGAAAAACTGTTTTTT
>-|TRBV30|TRBJ1-4|once
CAWSGGGQGEKLFF
TGTGCCTGGAGTGGCGGGGGACAAGGAGAAAAACTGTTTTTT
>-|TRBV21-1|TRBJ2-1|-
CASTRRGTREMSYNEQFF
TGTGCCAGCACCAGAAGGGGTACGCGGGAGATGTCCTACAATGAGCAGTTCTTC
>TRBD2|TRBV6-6|TRBJ2-7|-
CASSQTSGIPEQYF
TGTGCCAGCAGCCAGACTAGCGGGATTCCCGAGCAGTACTTC
>TRBD2|TRBV27|TRBJ2-6|-
CASSPPSGSSGANVLTF
TGTGCCAGCAGTCCCCCTAGCGGGAGCTCTGGGGCCAACGTCCTGACTTTC
>-|TRBV2|TRBJ1-2|-
CASSGQVDHGYTF
TGTGCCAGCAGTGGACAGGTGGACCATGGCTACACCTTC
>TRBD2|TRBV11-3|TRBJ2-1|-
CASSSGLAYNEQFF
TGTGCCAGCAGCTCCGGACTAGCCTACAATGAGCAGTTCTTC
>-|TRBV30|TRBJ2-1|-
CAWSVVGRNIYNEQFF
TGTGCCTGGAGTGTAGTTGGCAGAAACATCTACAATGAGCAGTTCTTC
>-|TRBV21-1|TRBJ1-2|-
CASSKVRGDREDTF
TGTGCCAGCAGCAAAGTAAGGGGAGACAGGGAGGACACCTTC
>TRBD2|TRBV6-1|TRBJ2-1|once
CASSPGTSGNNEQFF
TGTGCCAGCAGCCCCGGGACTAGCGGGAACAATGAGCAGTTCTTC
>TRBD1|TRBV5-6|TRBJ1-1|-
CASSLLRQGNTEAFF
TGTGCCAGCAGCTTGTTGAGACAGGGGAACACTGAAGCTTTCTTT
>-|TRBV11-2|TRBJ2-7|-
CASSLGDGSSYEQYF
TGTGCCAGCAGCTTAGGGGACGGGAGCTCCTACGAGCAGTACTTC
>-|TRBV2|TRBJ2-7|-
CASNPQGTSYEQYF
TGTGCCAGCAATCCACAGGGAACCTCCTACGAGCAGTACTTC
>-|TRBV18|TRBJ2-1|-
CASSPPSGFYNEQFF
TGTGCCAGCTCACCACCAAGCGGTTTCTACAATGAGCAGTTCTTC
>-|TRBV5-6|TRBJ1-2|-
CASSPGWFELRYGYTF
TGTGCCAGCAGCCCAGGATGGTTCGAGTTAAGATATGGCTACACCTTC
>TRBD1|TRBV6-5|TRBJ2-5|-
CASSYSGTGKETQYF
TGTGCCAGCAGTTACTCCGGGACAGGGAAAGAGACCCAGTACTTC
>-|TRBV6-1|TRBJ2-2|-
CASSEGRDTGELFF
TGTGCCAGCAGTGAGGGTCGGGACACCGGGGAGCTGTTTTTT
>-|TRBV4-1|TRBJ1-5|-
CASSQVPGVNIQPQHF
TGCGCCAGCAGCCAAGTTCCAGGGGTTAACATTCAGCCCCAGCATTTT
>-|TRBV6-1|TRBJ1-2|-
CASSDARARVYGYTF
TGTGCCAGCAGTGATGCCAGGGCAAGGGTCTATGGCTACACCTTC
>TRBD1|TRBV19|TRBJ1-2|-
CASSIGVRGFSGYTF
TGTGCCAGTAGTATAGGCGTCAGGGGGTTCTCTGGCTACACCTTC
>TRBD1|TRBV18|TRBJ1-4|-
CASSPDRRTNEKLFF
TGTGCCAGCTCACCGGACAGGAGAACTAATGAAAAACTGTTTTTT
>-|TRBV10-1|TRBJ2-2|-
CASSESGGAGELFF
TGCGCCAGCAGTGAGTCGGGGGGAGCCGGGGAGCTGTTTTTT
>TRBD1|TRBV7-9|TRBJ2-3|-
CASSLAINRQGSTDTQYF
TGTGCCAGCAGCTTAGCGATTAACCGACAGGGGAGCACAGATACGCAGTATTTT
>TRBD2|TRBV6-7|TRBJ2-1|-
CASSYPSGGWREYNEQFF
TGTGCCAGCAGTTACCCGTCGGGGGGTTGGAGGGAATACAATGAGCAGTTCTTC
>TRBD1|TRBV19|TRBJ1-2|-
CASSRLEGQGGYGYTF
TGTGCCAGTAGTCGATTAGAGGGACAGGGAGGATATGGCTACACCTTC
>TRBD1|TRBV29-1|TRBJ2-2|-
CSVEQGANTGELFF
TGCAGCGTTGAACAGGGGGCGAACACCGGGGAGCTGTTTTTT
>-|TRBV29-1|TRBJ2-2|-
CSVYLDTGELFF
TGCAGCGTCTACCTAGACACCGGGGAGCTGTTTTTT
>-|TRBV6-1|TRBJ2-5|-
CASSESRQQETQYF
TGTGCCAGCAGTGAATCTCGACAACAAGAGACCCAGTACTTC
>-|TRBV27|TRBJ2-7|medium-sized
CASSPTSAGEQYF
TGTGCCAGCAGCCCCACGAGCGCGGGTGAGCAGTACTTC
>TRBD2|TRBV7-9|TRBJ2-1|-
CASSQTTSGSSNEQFF
TGTGCCAGCAGCCAAACCACTAGCGGGTCCTCCAATGAGCAGTTCTTC
>TRBD1|TRBV15|TRBJ1-3|-
CATSVDRGPNTIYF
TGTGCCACCAGCGTCGACAGGGGGCCAAACACCATATATTTT
>-|TRBV19|TRBJ2-7|-
CASSVTGVSYEQYF
TGTGCCAGTAGTGTAACAGGAGTCTCCTACGAGCAGTACTTC
>-|TRBV13|TRBJ2-2|-
CASSLGQNTGELFF
TGTGCCAGCAGCTTAGGACAAAACACCGGGGAGCTGTTTTTT
>TRBD2|TRBV10-1|TRBJ2-1|once
CASSPRKLAGGYNEQFF
TGCGCCAGCAGTCCGCGAAAACTAGCGGGAGGGTACAATGAGCAGTTCTTC
>-|TRBV12-5|TRBJ2-7|-
CASGSNYEQYF
TGTGCTAGTGGTTCCAACTACGAGCAGTACTTC
>TRBD2|TRBV9|TRBJ2-2|-
CASSGPGLAGGELFF
TGTGCCAGCAGCGGACCGGGACTAGCGGGGGGGGAGCTGTTTTTT
>-|TRBV18|TRBJ1-2|-
CASSLGQTSNYGYTF
TGTGCCAGCTCACTAGGACAGACCTCTAACTATGGCTACACCTTC
>-|TRBV28|TRBJ2-2|-
CASRSGTGELFF
TGTGCCAGCAGGTCAGGGACCGGGGAGCTGTTTTTT
>-|TRBV7-6|TRBJ2-7|-
CASSPRRLSYEQYF
TGTGCCAGCAGCCCAAGGCGGCTCTCCTACGAGCAGTACTTC
>-|TRBV5-1|TRBJ1-1|few
CASSTSTGWGTEAFF
TGCGCCAGCAGCACCAGCACAGGGTGGGGCACTGAAGCTTTCTTT
>-|TRBV2|TRBJ2-5|-
CASSLAGTHQETQYF
TGTGCCAGCAGTCTTGCCGGGACACACCAAGAGACCCAGTACTTC
>-|TRBV14|TRBJ1-1|-
CASSQDRGGWTEAFF
TGTGCCAGCAGCCAAGATCGCGGGGGGTGGACTGAAGCTTTCTTT
>-|TRBV7-2|TRBJ2-3|-
CASSLSRGGTDTQYF
TGTGCCAGCAGCTTATCCAGGGGGGGCACAGATACGCAGTATTTT
>-|TRBV19|TRBJ2-3|-
CASRDSGAPTDWYF
TGTGCCAGTAGGGATAGCGGTGCCCCTACAGATTGGTATTTT
>-|TRBV18|TRBJ2-7|-
CASSPPADYEQYF
TGTGCCAGCTCACCACCAGCGGACTACGAGCAGTACTTC
>TRBD2|TRBV25-1|TRBJ2-1|-
CASRPTDSGGPNEQFF
TGTGCCAGCAGACCGACCGATTCGGGAGGCCCCAATGAGCAGTTCTTC
>-|TRBV6-1|TRBJ2-4|-
CASASPTEDIQYF
TGTGCCAGCGCCAGTCCGACAGAGGACATTCAGTACTTC
>TRBD2|TRBV30|TRBJ2-3|-
CAWTGASGRSDTQYF
TGTGCCTGGACGGGAGCTAGCGGGAGGTCCGATACGCAGTATTTT
>TRBD2|TRBV19|TRBJ2-1|-
CASSHGGLAGGPYNEQFF
TGTGCCAGTAGTCACGGTGGGCTAGCGGGAGGTCCCTACAATGAGCAGTTCTTC
>-|TRBV29-1|TRBJ2-5|-
CSVRAYQETQYF
TGCAGCGTGCGGGCCTACCAAGAGACCCAGTACTTC
>TRBD2|TRBV5-1|TRBJ2-3|-
CASSSLAGVGTDTQYF
TGCGCCAGCAGCTCGCTAGCGGGAGTGGGGACAGATACGCAGTATTTT
>TRBD2|TRBV7-9|TRBJ2-2|-
CASSLRLAGGIGELFF
TGTGCCAGCAGCTTGAGACTAGCGGGAGGGATCGGGGAGCTGTTTTTT
>TRBD1|TRBV6-5|TRBJ2-5|-
CASSPRQGGSETQYF
TGTGCCAGCAGTCCGCGACAGGGGGGGTCGGAGACCCAGTACTTC
>-|TRBV4-2|TRBJ1-2|-
CASSQERTGNGYTF
TGTGCCAGCAGCCAAGAGCGAACGGGGAATGGCTACACCTTC
>TRBD1|TRBV5-4|TRBJ1-4|-
CASSFGQGALGGNEKLFF
TGTGCCAGCAGCTTTGGACAGGGGGCTCTTGGTGGTAATGAAAAACTGTTTTTT
>TRBD2|TRBV14|TRBJ2-3|-
CASSQDGPLAGVGDTQYF
TGTGCCAGCAGCCAAGATGGCCCCCTAGCGGGGGTGGGAGATACGCAGTATTTT
>TRBD2|TRBV19|TRBJ2-5|-
CASSRVAGGRETQYF
TGTGCCAGTAGTAGGGTAGCGGGAGGGCGAGAGACCCAGTACTTC
>-|TRBV10-3|TRBJ1-1|few
CATGMGWNTEAFF
TGTGCCACCGGGATGGGTTGGAACACTGAAGCTTTCTTT